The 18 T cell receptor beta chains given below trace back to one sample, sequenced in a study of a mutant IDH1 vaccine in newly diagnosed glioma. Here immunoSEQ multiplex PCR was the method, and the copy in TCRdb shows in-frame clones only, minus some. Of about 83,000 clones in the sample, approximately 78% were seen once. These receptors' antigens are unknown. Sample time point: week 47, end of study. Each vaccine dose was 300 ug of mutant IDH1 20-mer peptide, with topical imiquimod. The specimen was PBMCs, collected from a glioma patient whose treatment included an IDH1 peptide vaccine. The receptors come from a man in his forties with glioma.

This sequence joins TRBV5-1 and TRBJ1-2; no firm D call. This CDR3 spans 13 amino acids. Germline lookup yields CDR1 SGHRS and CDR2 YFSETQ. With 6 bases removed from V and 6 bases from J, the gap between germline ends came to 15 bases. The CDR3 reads CASTGLGGNGYTF. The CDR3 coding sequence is TGCGCCAGCACCGGACTAGGCGGAAATGGCTACACCTTC. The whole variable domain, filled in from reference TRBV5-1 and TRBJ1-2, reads KAGVTQTPRYLIKTRGQQVTLSCSPISGHRSVSWYQQTPGQGLQFLFEYFSETQRNKGNFPGRFSGRQFSNSRSEMNVSTLELGDSALYLCASTGLGGNGYTFGSGTRLTVV.

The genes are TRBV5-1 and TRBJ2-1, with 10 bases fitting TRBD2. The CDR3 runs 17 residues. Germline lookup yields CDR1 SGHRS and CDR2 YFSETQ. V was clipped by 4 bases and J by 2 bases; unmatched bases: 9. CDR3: CASSMRTSGLTYNEQFF. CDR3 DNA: TGCGCCAGCAGCATGCGGACTAGCGGTCTTACCTACAATGAGCAGTTCTTC.

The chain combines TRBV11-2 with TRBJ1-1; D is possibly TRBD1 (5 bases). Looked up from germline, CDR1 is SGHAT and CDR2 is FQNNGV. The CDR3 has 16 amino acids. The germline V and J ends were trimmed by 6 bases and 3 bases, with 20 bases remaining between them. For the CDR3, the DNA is TGTGCCAGCAGGGTGATAAGGGGCAGGGTTGACACTGAAGCTTTCTTT. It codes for CASRVIRGRVDTEAFF.

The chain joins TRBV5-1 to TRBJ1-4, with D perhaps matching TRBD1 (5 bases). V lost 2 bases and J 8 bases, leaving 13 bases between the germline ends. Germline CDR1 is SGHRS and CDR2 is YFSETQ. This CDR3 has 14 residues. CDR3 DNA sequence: TGCGCCAGCAGCTTTCAGGGTGATCGGGAAAAACTGTTTTTT. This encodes CASSFQGDREKLFF.

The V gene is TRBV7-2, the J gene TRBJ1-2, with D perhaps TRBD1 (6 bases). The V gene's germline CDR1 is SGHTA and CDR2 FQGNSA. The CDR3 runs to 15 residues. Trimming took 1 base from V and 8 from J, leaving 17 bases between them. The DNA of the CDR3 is TGTGCCAGCAGCTTAGAAGGGGGGGGCCTTGGCGGCTACACCTTC. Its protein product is CASSLEGGGLGGYTF. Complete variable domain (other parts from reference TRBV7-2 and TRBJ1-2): GAGVSQSPSNKVTEKGKDVELRCDPISGHTALYWYRQSLGQGLEFLIYFQGNSAPDKSGLPSDRFSAERTGGSVSTLTIQRTQQEDSAVYLCASSLEGGGLGGYTFGSGTRLTVV.

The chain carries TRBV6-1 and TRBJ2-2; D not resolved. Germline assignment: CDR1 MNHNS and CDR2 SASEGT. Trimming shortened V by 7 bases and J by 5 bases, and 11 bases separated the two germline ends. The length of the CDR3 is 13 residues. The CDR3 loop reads CASTRPETGELFF. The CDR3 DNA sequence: TGTGCCAGCACCCGACCGGAAACCGGGGAGCTGTTTTTT.

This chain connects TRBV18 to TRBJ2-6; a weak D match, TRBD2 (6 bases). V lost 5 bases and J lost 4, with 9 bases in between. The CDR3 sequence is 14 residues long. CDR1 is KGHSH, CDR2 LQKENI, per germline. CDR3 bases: TGTGCCAGCTCATCCGGGGGAGGGGCCAACGTCCTGACTTTC. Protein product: CASSSGGGANVLTF.

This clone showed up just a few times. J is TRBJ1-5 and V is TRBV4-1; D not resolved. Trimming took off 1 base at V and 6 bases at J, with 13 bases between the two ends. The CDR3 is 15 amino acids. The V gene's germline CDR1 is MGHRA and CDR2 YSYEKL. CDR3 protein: CASSQGPGERQPQHF. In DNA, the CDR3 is TGCGCCAGCAGCCAAGGCCCAGGAGAACGTCAGCCCCAGCATTTT.

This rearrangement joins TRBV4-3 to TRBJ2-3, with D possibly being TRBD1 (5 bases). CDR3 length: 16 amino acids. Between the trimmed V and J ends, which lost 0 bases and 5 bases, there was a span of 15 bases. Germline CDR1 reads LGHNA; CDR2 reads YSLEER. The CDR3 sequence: CASSQEGRRGGDTQYF. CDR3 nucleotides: TGCGCCAGCAGCCAAGAGGGGCGGAGAGGTGGAGATACGCAGTATTTT.

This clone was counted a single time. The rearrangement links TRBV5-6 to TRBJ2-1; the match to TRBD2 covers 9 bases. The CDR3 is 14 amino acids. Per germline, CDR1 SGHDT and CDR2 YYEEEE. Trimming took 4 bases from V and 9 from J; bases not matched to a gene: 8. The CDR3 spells CASSPSGGRGEQFF. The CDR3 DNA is TGTGCCAGCAGCCCAAGCGGGGGGAGGGGTGAGCAGTTCTTC.

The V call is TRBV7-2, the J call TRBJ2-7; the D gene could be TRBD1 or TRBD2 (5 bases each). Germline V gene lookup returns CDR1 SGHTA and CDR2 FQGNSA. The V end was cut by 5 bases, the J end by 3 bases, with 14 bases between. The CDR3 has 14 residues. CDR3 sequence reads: CASSLRGGYYEQYF. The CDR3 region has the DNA TGTGCCAGCAGCCTTAGGGGCGGGTACTACGAGCAGTACTTC.

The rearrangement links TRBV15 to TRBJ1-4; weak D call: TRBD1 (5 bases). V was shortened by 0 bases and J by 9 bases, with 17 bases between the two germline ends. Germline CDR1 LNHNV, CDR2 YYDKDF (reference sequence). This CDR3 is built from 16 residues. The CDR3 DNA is TGTGCCACCAGCAGAGATTTCGACAGAGGCATCCAAAAACTGTTTTTT. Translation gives CATSRDFDRGIQKLFF. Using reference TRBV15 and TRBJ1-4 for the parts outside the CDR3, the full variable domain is DAMVIQNPRYQVTQFGKPVTLSCSQTLNHNVMYWYQQKSSQAPKLLFHYYDKDFNNEADTPDNFQSRRPNTSFCFLDIRSPGLGDTAMYLCATSRDFDRGIQKLFFGSGTQLSVL.

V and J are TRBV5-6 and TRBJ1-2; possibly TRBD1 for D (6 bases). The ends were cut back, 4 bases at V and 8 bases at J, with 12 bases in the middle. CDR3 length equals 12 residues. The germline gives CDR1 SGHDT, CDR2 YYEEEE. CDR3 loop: CASSEPGAGYTF. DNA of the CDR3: TGTGCCAGCAGCGAGCCGGGGGCGGGCTACACCTTC.

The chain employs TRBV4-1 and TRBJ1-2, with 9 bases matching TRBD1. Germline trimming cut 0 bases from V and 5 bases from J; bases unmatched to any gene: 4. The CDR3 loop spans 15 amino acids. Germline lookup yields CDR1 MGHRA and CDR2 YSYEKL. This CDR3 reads CASSQDTGQGYGYTF. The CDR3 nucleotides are TGCGCCAGCAGCCAAGATACGGGACAGGGATATGGCTACACCTTC.

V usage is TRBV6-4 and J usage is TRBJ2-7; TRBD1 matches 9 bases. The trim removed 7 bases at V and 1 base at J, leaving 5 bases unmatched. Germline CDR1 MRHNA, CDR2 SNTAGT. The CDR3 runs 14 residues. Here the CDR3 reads CASIRDRESYEQYF. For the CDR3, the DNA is TGTGCCAGCATAAGGGACAGGGAATCCTACGAGCAGTACTTC.

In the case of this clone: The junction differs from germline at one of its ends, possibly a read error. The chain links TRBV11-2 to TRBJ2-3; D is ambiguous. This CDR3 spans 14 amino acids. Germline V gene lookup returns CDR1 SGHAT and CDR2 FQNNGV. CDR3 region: CASSLELAPDTQYF. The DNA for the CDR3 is TGTGCCAGCAGCCTAGAATTAGCCCCAGATACGCAGTATTTT.

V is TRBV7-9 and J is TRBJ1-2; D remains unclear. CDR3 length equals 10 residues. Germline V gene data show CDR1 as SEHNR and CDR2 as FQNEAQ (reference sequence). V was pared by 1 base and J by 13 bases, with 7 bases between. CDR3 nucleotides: TGTGCCAGCAGCTTAGGGGCGGCCACCTTC. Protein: CASSLGAATF.

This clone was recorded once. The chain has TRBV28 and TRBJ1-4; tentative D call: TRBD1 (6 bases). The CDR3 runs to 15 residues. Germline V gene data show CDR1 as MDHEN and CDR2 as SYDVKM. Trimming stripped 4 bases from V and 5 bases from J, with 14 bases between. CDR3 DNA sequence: TGTGCCAGCAGTTCCGGAGGACAGAGAAATGAAAAACTGTTTTTT. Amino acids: CASSSGGQRNEKLFF.